This T cell receptor (beta chain) stems from a study of blood T cell repertoires in COVID-19 (dated by TCRdb to about 2020). Study-wide context: Samples covering the acute and convalescent phases of COVID-19 were provided by collaborators in the United States, Italy and Spain. The material from the prospective study consisted of cDNA or gDNA derived from T cells, B-cell-depleted T cells, or PBMCs. The dataset comprised deeply sampled blood TCRbeta repertoires from subjects exposed to, actively infected with, or recovered from COVID-19. A freely available public database, intended as a resource for researchers studying the immune response to SARS-CoV-2, is where the repertoires were released. Samples were obtained from the ongoing ImmuneRACE study (first 160 participants) and from about 1,300 subjects provided by 6 global collaborators. A de-identified subject ID, COVID-19 status, age in years and sex were almost always included in the sample metadata. HLA class I and class II types, where available, came from metadata supplied by the sample provider rather than from assay-based typing. What the research found in general, with its limitations: How much clinical and demographic metadata was included differed by source and by participant, and the metadata was provided uncurated.

One collaborating source in Seattle enrolled patients while the patients were actively infected and followed the patients over time throughout the course of disease. Collaborating institutions collected whole blood in K2EDTA tubes following their own protocols. Collaborator samples were shipped for TCRbeta analysis as frozen whole blood, isolated PBMCs, or DNA extracted from either sample type. TCRbeta CDR3 regions were amplified from genomic DNA by means of the immunoSEQ Assay, a bias-controlled multiplex PCR. The paper's data handling went like this. The number of nucleated cells in each sample was estimated from the amplification of reference gene primers within the assay. To quantify the absolute abundance of each unique TCRbeta CDR3 rearrangement, sequence reads were collapsed and filtered. For each sample, productive Simpson clonality was calculated by taking the square root of Simpson's diversity index across productive rearrangements. This immuneACCESS table, as held by TCRdb, lists in-frame sequences with V and J called but not all clones. Of the missing ones, under half trace to an unresolved V gene in checked studies; the others have no known cause. V and J calls and clone size are those listed in that table; D and trimming were worked out from the DNA. The sample table lists about 120,000 clones, around 81% of them with a count of one. Of the sample, about 17% falls within the top ten clones.

Compared with germline, V lacks 3 bases and J lacks 7 bases; bases without a gene match: 2. The CDR1 and CDR2 encoded by the germline V gene are MDHEN and SYDVKM. Its CDR3 holds 14 amino acids, cysteine through phenylalanine. The read is trimmed to its CDR3 DNA, 42 bases read in frame from base 1. This clone was recorded only once. This receptor's antigen is unknown. Base qualities are missing; no much larger clone stands one base away. The chain links TRBV28 with TRBJ1-4; 10 bases in the junction line up with TRBD1. The clonotype originates from a man aged 25 to 45 with COVID-19, enrolled during active disease. Sequenced input: peripheral blood. The CDR3 in this case is CASSLDRGIEKLFF. The nucleotide sequence reads TGTGCCAGCAGTTTGGACAGGGGGATTGAAAAACTGTTTTTT.